This is a list of T cell receptor beta chains from one sample in a study of control samples from healthy donors and cancer patients. The repertoire was sequenced with immunoSEQ multiplex PCR; TCRdb's copy has only in-frame clones and lacks some. The table shows about 110,000 clones, with more than 85% occurring only once. The sequencing input was blood. The receptors stem from a woman aged 50 to 60 in good health. Each CDR3 is given with its conserved first and last residue. The D gene is left open where the match is weak. The size field is filled for only some rows; it gives once, few, many or a size class.

d_call | clone_size | j_call | v_call | cdr3_length | cdr3_aa | cdr3_nt
- | - | TRBJ1-4 | TRBV12-2 | 12 | CASRPEVAKLFF | TGTGCAAGTCGCCCCGAAGTGGCCAAACTGTTTTTT
- | - | TRBJ1-2 | TRBV7-2 | 14 | CASSLELGGHYYTF | TGTGCCAGCAGCTTAGAGTTAGGGGGACACTACTACACCTTC
TRBD2 | once | TRBJ2-1 | TRBV29-1 | 14 | CSVDMAGGRNEQFF | TGCAGCGTTGACATGGCGGGGGGGCGAAATGAGCAGTTCTTC
- | - | TRBJ2-2 | TRBV29-1 | 13 | CSVARADTGELFF | TGCAGCGTTGCCAGGGCTGACACCGGGGAGCTGTTTTTT
TRBD2 | once | TRBJ2-3 | TRBV7-9 | 15 | CASSPHEPRGGTQYF | TGTGCCAGCAGCCCCCACGAGCCTAGGGGAGGGACGCAGTATTTT
- | - | TRBJ1-1 | TRBV27 | 14 | CASSLQGWDTEAFF | TGTGCCAGCAGTTTACAGGGGTGGGACACTGAAGCTTTCTTT
- | - | TRBJ2-1 | TRBV5-8 | 14 | CASSLVGLYNEQFF | TGTGCCAGCAGCTTGGTGGGTTTGTACAATGAGCAGTTCTTC
- | - | TRBJ1-1 | TRBV9 | 12 | CASSGGGTEAFF | TGTGCCAGCAGCGGGGGGGGCACTGAAGCTTTCTTT
TRBD1 | - | TRBJ1-1 | TRBV7-2 | 14 | CASSSGTGWTEAFF | TGTGCCAGCAGCTCCGGGACAGGGTGGACTGAAGCTTTCTTT
TRBD1 | - | TRBJ1-2 | TRBV7-8 | 13 | CASSLDRVGGYTF | TGTGCCAGCAGCTTGGACAGGGTGGGCGGCTACACCTTC
- | few | TRBJ1-1 | TRBV7-3 | 11 | CASSYGPTGFF | TGTGCCAGCTCGTACGGACCGACGGGTTTCTTT
- | - | TRBJ1-1 | TRBV6-2/TRBV6-3 | 15 | CASSSAGQMNTEAFF | TGTGCCAGCAGTTCTGCCGGACAAATGAACACTGAAGCTTTCTTT
- | - | TRBJ2-5 | TRBV7-2 | 11 | CASSHKETQYF | TGTGCCAGCAGCCATAAAGAGACCCAGTACTTC
- | - | TRBJ2-1 | TRBV7-3 | 15 | CASSLKLAGYNEQFF | TGTGCCAGCAGCTTAAAACTAGCCGGATACAATGAGCAGTTCTTC
- | once | TRBJ1-5 | TRBV18 | 12 | CASSRNNAPQHF | TGTGCCAGCTCACGTAACAATGCGCCCCAGCATTTT
- | - | TRBJ1-2 | TRBV25-1 | 13 | CASSPRAAYGYTF | TGTGCCAGCAGTCCAAGGGCGGCTTATGGCTACACCTTC
- | - | TRBJ2-7 | TRBV19 | 12 | CASSTDTYEQYF | TGTGCCAGTAGTACAGATACCTACGAGCAGTACTTC
- | - | TRBJ2-7 | TRBV11-3 | 13 | CASSHGQNYEQYF | TGTGCCAGCAGCCACGGACAGAACTACGAGCAGTACTTC
TRBD2 | - | TRBJ2-1 | TRBV5-1 | 17 | CASSFRGASGRYNEQFF | TGCGCCAGCAGCTTCCGAGGAGCTAGCGGGAGATACAATGAGCAGTTCTTC
TRBD1 | - | TRBJ1-6 | TRBV7-2 | 15 | CASSPSGTVNSPLHF | TGTGCCAGCAGCCCATCGGGGACAGTTAATTCACCCCTCCACTTT
- | - | TRBJ1-1 | TRBV27 | 10 | CASGWGEAFF | TGTGCCAGCGGTTGGGGTGAAGCTTTCTTT
- | - | TRBJ2-1 | TRBV18 | 17 | CASSPRVGPGTLDEQFF | TGTGCCAGCTCACCACGGGTCGGCCCCGGTACACTGGATGAGCAGTTCTTC
TRBD2 | - | TRBJ2-1 | TRBV11-1 | 16 | CASSGGLVASYNEQFF | TGTGCCAGCAGCGGGGGACTAGTCGCCTCCTACAATGAGCAGTTCTTC
- | - | TRBJ2-1 | TRBV6-5 | 13 | CASRQGGNNEQFF | TGTGCCAGCAGACAAGGGGGGAACAATGAGCAGTTCTTC
TRBD2 | - | TRBJ2-1 | TRBV24-1 | 16 | CATSDGGTSGSLEQFF | TGTGCCACCAGTGATGGAGGGACTAGCGGGAGTCTTGAGCAGTTCTTC
- | - | TRBJ1-1 | TRBV5-4 | 14 | CASSSAHGGSWAFF | TGTGCCAGCAGCTCCGCGCATGGAGGTTCCTGGGCTTTCTTT
- | - | TRBJ2-2 | TRBV3-1/TRBV3-2 | 12 | CASRGAGGELFF | TGTGCCAGCAGGGGGGCTGGCGGGGAGCTGTTTTTT
- | - | TRBJ2-1 | TRBV7-9 | 14 | CASSASIWDNEQFF | TGTGCCAGCAGCGCCAGTATCTGGGACAATGAGCAGTTCTTC
- | - | TRBJ2-2 | TRBV6-6 | 15 | CASSYPKGGAGELFF | TGTGCCAGCAGTTACCCTAAAGGTGGGGCCGGGGAGCTGTTTTTT
- | - | TRBJ2-2 | TRBV27 | 12 | CASSSDTGELFF | TGTGCCAGCAGTTCGGACACCGGGGAGCTGTTTTTT
- | - | TRBJ2-3 | TRBV5-8 | 15 | CASSNRDSPTDTQYF | TGTGCCAGCAGCAACCGGGACTCACCCACAGATACGCAGTATTTT
- | once | TRBJ2-1 | TRBV4-2 | 16 | CASSQDSSFSYNEQFF | TGTGCCAGCAGCCAAGATTCCAGCTTCTCCTACAATGAGCAGTTCTTC
TRBD1 | - | TRBJ1-6 | TRBV30 | 14 | CAWSVHRGNSPLHF | TGTGCCTGGAGTGTTCACAGGGGGAATTCACCCCTCCACTTT
- | - | TRBJ2-3 | TRBV19 | 13 | CASSRGDTDTQYF | TGTGCCAGTAGCCGGGGAGACACAGATACGCAGTATTTT
TRBD2 | - | TRBJ2-3 | TRBV9 | 19 | CASSDHGLAGGSSTDTQYF | TGTGCCAGCAGCGACCATGGACTAGCGGGGGGTTCTTCCACAGATACGCAGTATTTT
TRBD2 | - | TRBJ2-3 | TRBV5-1 | 14 | CASSLRAGTDTQYF | TGCGCCAGCAGCTTGAGAGCGGGGACAGATACGCAGTATTTT
- | - | TRBJ1-1 | TRBV19 | 13 | CASSTGGNTEAFF | TGTGCCAGTAGTACCGGCGGAAACACTGAAGCTTTCTTT
- | - | TRBJ1-4 | TRBV6-1 | 13 | CASSEQESEKLFF | TGTGCCAGCAGTGAACAGGAGAGTGAAAAACTGTTTTTT
- | - | TRBJ2-5 | TRBV19 | 16 | CASSIRAGPVQETQYF | TGTGCCAGTAGTATTCGCGCAGGGCCGGTCCAAGAGACCCAGTACTTC
TRBD1 | - | TRBJ1-1 | TRBV5-8 | 16 | CASSWLGNRGNTEAFF | TGTGCCAGCAGCTGGCTTGGGAACAGGGGGAACACTGAAGCTTTCTTT
TRBD1 | - | TRBJ1-6 | TRBV28 | 17 | CASSLSGQGGYNSPLHF | TGTGCCAGCAGTTTAAGCGGACAGGGAGGGTATAATTCACCCCTCCACTTT
- | - | TRBJ2-1 | TRBV5-6 | 12 | CASSRRTHEQFF | TGTGCCAGCAGCCGCCGGACCCATGAGCAGTTCTTC
TRBD1 | once | TRBJ1-1 | TRBV19 | 14 | CASSLDRGWTVAFF | TGTGCCAGTAGTCTGGACAGGGGCTGGACTGTAGCTTTCTTT
TRBD2 | - | TRBJ2-1 | TRBV18 | 16 | CASSPPVSGGASHRFF | TGTGCCAGCTCACCACCGGTCAGCGGGGGGGCCTCACATCGGTTCTTC
TRBD2 | - | TRBJ2-2 | TRBV25-1 | 16 | CASSEYGTTHTGELFF | TGTGCCAGCAGTGAATATGGGACTACCCACACCGGGGAGCTGTTTTTT
- | - | TRBJ1-1 | TRBV19 | 13 | CASKGRVNTEAFF | TGTGCCAGTAAGGGAAGGGTGAACACTGAAGCTTTCTTT
- | - | TRBJ1-1 | TRBV7-2 | 11 | CASSFGTEAFF | TGTGCCAGCAGCTTTGGGACGGAAGCTTTCTTT
- | - | TRBJ1-1 | TRBV7-6 | 13 | CASSLQQRTEAFF | TGTGCCAGCAGCTTACAGCAACGCACTGAAGCTTTCTTT